The text below deals with one T cell receptor (beta chain). A second PCR of about 7 to 11 cycles used a sample-barcoded 5' primer and a J-beta primer mix. TCRdb redid the calling of the 5' RACE reads with MiXCR, one entry per CDR3 protein. The sample lists 500,000 to 550,000 distinct CDR3 sequences, about 25% occurring once. Trimming stripped 3 bases from V and 5 bases from J, with 16 bases between. The CDR3 is made up of 14 amino acids. From germline, CDR1 is SQVTM and CDR2 ANQGSEA. The data were taken from a study of blood T cells in healthy people across ages. These data were also filed under a second study, of T cells of mothers and their children. From that report: Donors were a few healthy Caucasian mothers and their six children. RNA extracted was entirely used for cDNA synthesis, roughly 1.6 ug per 15 ul.

The chain carries TRBV29-1 and TRBJ1-1; possibly TRBD1 for D (5 bases). This clonotype was obtained from a boy younger than 18 in good health. Material for sequencing was blood. CDR3 coding DNA: TGCAGCGTTGACACCGCGGGGCTGGGGACTGAAGCTTTCTTT. This gives the protein CSVDTAGLGTEAFF.